Included here is one TCR beta chain sequence, with context. The target of this receptor is not known. Per-nucleotide qualities are absent, and no much larger clonotype sits a single base away. The protocol used for the library was multiplex PCR. Sequencing took place on an Illumina HiSeq 2500. TCRbeta libraries were built by three rounds of nested PCR using primers (Table S4), following protocols modified from ARM-PCR. PCR products of 200-500 bp were gel-excised and purified with the QIAquick gel extraction kit before sequencing. Per the source publication's procedure: Reads were cleaned with Trimmomatic, merged with FLASH into complete CDR3 sequences, and assigned to V(D)J germline segments with MiTCR. Clonal diversity was calculated as the inverse Simpson's index using VDJtools. A read counted as productive if the sequence was in-frame and lacked a premature stop codon. The raw public reads went through TCRdb reprocessing: fastp at Q25, MiXCR clone calling, in-frame beta chains kept. Each CDR3 protein appears once, grouped with its most common genes and DNA. TCRdb assigned the V and J calls; the authors' analysis was not used. In all, the sample holds about 200,000 distinct CDR3 sequences, and less than 80% of those were seen once. Jointly, the top ten make up around 27% of the sample.

This entry is derived from a study of tumor and adjacent non-tumor tissue in lung cancer (dated by TCRdb to the late 2010s). Study-level background: By cancer type, the cohort comprised 12 adenocarcinoma patients, 2 squamous cell carcinoma patients and 1 small cell lung cancer patient. Among the 15 or so patients, ages ranged from roughly 31 to 76 years, some ten were men and 5 were women, and disease was TNM stage I to III. A total of some 130 million productive TCRbeta reads were generated by sequencing, corresponding to an average of about 4.17 million reads per sample. Using bulk TCRbeta repertoires from around 14 lung cancer patients, the study set lung tumor tissue side by side with matched distant non-tumor lung tissue. More than 25 paired specimens, one tumor and one normal lung sample per patient, were profiled by TCRbeta CDR3 sequencing. What the authors observed across the whole study: Tumor tissue showed significantly higher TCR diversity (inverse Simpson) than normal lung tissue, at roughly 390 vs 170 (P = 0.0075, Mann-Whitney U test). The methods do not name the sequencing platform or mention unique molecular identifiers. The top 100 clones accounted for a significantly larger cumulative portion of the repertoire in normal lung than in tumor tissue. Younger patients had significantly higher TCR diversity, and higher tumor TCR diversity was associated with shorter overall and disease-free survival. Peripheral blood was not sequenced, so blood TCRbeta repertoires were not examined in the lung cancer patients of the study. With only around 15 patients in the cohort, the authors noted that larger samples and more detailed clinical data are needed.

The CDR3 sequence holds 15 residues, the cysteine and phenylalanine included. Here the CDR3 DNA is all that survives: 45 bases in frame from base 1. CDR1 and CDR2 are read off the germline V gene (reference sequence) as GTSNPN and SVGIG. V is cut back by 4 bases and J by 5 bases, with 7 bases in the junction unmatched. Bulk unsorted tissue served as the source for RNA extraction, and RNA quality was assessed using a NanoDrop ND-1000 and an Agilent 2100. The donors were newly diagnosed lung cancer patients admitted for thoracic surgery in China from August to November 2014 who had not received prior chemotherapy. Patients who had received previous radiotherapy or chemotherapy, or who had another concurrent cancer, were excluded from the study. Surgical tissue pieces of about 1-2.1 cm3 were preserved in RNAlater solution and stored at -80 °C until use.

Input material: lung tumor tissue. The chain is assembled from TRBV30 and TRBJ2-2; 10 nucleotides in the junction match TRBD2. This sequence was found in a man between 60 and 75 years old with non-small cell lung cancer. The nucleotides read TGTGCCTGGACAAGCGGGGGGGTCGGGACCGGGGAGCTGTTTTTT. Its protein product is CAWTSGGVGTGELFF.